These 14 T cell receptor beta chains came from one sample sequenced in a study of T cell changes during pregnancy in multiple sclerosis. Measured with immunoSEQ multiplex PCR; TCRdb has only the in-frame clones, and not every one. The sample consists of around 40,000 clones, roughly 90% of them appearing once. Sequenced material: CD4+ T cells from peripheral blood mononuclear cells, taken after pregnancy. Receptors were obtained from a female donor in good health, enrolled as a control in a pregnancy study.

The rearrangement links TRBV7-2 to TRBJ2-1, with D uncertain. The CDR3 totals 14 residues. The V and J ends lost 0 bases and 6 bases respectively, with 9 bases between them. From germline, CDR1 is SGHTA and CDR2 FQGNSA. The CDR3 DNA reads TGTGCCAGCAGCTTAGCGTTGGCCTCCAATGAGCAGTTCTTC. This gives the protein CASSLALASNEQFF.

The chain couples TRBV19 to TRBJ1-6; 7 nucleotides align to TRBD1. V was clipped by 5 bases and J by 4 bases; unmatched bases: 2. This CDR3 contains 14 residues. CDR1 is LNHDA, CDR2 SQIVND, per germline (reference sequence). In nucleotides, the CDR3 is TGTGCCAGTAGTCCGGGACAGTATAATTCACCCCTCCACTTT. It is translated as CASSPGQYNSPLHF.

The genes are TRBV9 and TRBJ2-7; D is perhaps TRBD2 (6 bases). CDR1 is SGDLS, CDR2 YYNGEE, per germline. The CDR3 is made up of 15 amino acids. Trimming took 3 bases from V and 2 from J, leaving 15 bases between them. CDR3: CASSGSGVRPYEQYF. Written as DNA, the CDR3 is TGTGCCAGCAGCGGGTCGGGGGTGCGTCCCTACGAGCAGTACTTC.

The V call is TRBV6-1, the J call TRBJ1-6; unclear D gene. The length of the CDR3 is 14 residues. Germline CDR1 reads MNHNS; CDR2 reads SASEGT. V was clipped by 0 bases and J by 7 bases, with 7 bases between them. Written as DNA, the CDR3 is TGTGCCAGCAGTGAAGCTGGCGGGAATTCACCCCTCCACTTT. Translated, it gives CASSEAGGNSPLHF.

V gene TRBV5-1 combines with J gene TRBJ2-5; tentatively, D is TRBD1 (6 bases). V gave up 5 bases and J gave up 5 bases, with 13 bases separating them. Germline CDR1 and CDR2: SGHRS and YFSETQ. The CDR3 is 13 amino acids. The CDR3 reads CASSGGPWETQYF. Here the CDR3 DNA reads TGCGCCAGCAGTGGGGGCCCTTGGGAGACCCAGTACTTC.

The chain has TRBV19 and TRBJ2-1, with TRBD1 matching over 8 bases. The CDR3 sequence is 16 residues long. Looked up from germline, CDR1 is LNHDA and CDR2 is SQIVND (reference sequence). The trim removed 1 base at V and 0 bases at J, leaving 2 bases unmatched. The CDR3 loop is CASSIGTGSSYNEQFF. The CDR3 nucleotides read TGTGCCAGTAGTATAGGGACAGGGTCCTCCTACAATGAGCAGTTCTTC.

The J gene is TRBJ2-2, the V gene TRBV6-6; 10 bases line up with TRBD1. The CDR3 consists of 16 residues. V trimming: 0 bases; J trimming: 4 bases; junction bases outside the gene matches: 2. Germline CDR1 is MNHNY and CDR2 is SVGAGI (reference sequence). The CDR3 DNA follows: TGTGCCAGCAGTTACTCGCGGACAGGGGGCACCGGGGAGCTGTTTTTT. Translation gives CASSYSRTGGTGELFF.

CDR3 nucleotides: TGCGCCAGCAGCCAAGATCGGGAGGGAGCGGGAGGACCCCTCGAGCAGTACTTC. Translating gives CASSQDREGAGGPLEQYF. The V gene is TRBV4-1, the J gene TRBJ2-7; 9 nucleotides match TRBD2. This CDR3 is 18 amino acids long. Germline-derived CDR1 and CDR2 are MGHRA and YSYEKL. V lost 0 bases, J lost 6 bases, and 15 bases stayed unmatched.

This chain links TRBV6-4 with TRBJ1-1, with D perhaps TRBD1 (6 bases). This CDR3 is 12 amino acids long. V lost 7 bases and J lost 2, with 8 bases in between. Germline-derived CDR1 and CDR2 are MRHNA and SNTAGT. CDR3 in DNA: TGTGCCAGCAAAGGGGGTAACACTGAAGCTTTCTTT. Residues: CASKGGNTEAFF.

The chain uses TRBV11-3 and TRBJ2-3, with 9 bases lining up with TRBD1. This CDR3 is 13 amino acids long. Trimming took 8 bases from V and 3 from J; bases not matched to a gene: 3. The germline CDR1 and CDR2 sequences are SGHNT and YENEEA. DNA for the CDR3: TGTGCCAGCGGGACAGGGAGGACAGATACGCAGTATTTT. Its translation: CASGTGRTDTQYF.

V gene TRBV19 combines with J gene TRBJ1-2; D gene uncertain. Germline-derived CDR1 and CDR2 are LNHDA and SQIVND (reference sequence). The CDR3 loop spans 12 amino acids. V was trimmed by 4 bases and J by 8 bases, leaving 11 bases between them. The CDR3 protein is CASSRRGWGYTF. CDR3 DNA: TGTGCCAGTAGTAGGCGGGGTTGGGGCTACACCTTC.

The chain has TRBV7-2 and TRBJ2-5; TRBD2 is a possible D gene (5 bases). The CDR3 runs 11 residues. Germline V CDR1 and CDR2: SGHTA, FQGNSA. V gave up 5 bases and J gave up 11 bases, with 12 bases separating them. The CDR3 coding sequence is TGTGCCAGCAGCCTCACGGACTCGCAGTACTTC. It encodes CASSLTDSQYF.

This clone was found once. The CDR3 DNA follows: TGTGCCAGCAGCTTGAGGGTCCGGGAGCTGTTTTTT. Amino acids: CASSLRVRELFF. The V call is TRBV11-2, the J call TRBJ2-2; D is perhaps TRBD2 (5 bases). This CDR3 has 12 amino acids. Trimming removed 3 bases from V and 9 bases from J, with 8 bases in between. CDR1 SGHAT and CDR2 FQNNGV come from the germline V gene.

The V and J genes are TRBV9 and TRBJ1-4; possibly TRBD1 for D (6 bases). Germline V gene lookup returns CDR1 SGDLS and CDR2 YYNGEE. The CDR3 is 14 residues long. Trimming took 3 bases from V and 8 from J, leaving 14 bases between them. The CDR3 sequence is CASSGGGGGEKLFF. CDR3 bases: TGTGCCAGCAGCGGAGGGGGGGGAGGGGAAAAACTGTTTTTT.